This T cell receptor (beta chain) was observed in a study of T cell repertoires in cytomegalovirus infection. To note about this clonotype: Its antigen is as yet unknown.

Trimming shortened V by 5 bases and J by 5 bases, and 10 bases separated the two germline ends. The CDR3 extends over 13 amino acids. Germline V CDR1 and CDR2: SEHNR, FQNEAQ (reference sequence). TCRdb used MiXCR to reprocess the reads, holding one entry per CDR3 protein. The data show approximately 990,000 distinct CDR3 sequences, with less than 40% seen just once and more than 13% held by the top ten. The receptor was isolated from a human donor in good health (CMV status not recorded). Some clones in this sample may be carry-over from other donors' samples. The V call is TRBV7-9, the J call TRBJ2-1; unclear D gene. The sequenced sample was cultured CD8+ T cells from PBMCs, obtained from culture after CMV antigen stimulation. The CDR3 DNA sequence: TGTGCCAGCAGCGAGCAACCAGACAATGAGCAGTTCTTC. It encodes CASSEQPDNEQFF.